This TCR beta chain was obtained from a study of cytomegalovirus exposure and HLA in healthy donors. Whole-study results and caveats: High sensitivity and specificity were reportedly achieved when the classifier diagnosed cytomegalovirus status. It was 150 to 200 TCR beta chains that were listed as cytomegalovirus-associated.

This clone was detected only once. Its specificity is not known. The repertoire was sequenced with immunoSEQ multiplex PCR; TCRdb's copy has only in-frame clones and lacks some. The sample consists of about 190,000 clones, around 84% of them appearing once. The specimen was PBMCs. This TCR came from a man aged 18 to 30 in good health and CMV-seropositive.

The CDR3 DNA is TGCGCCAGCAGCGTCCTAGGGCCGACAGTGACAAACTATGGCTACACCTTC. Translation: CASSVLGPTVTNYGYTF. The rearrangement uses TRBV5-1 and TRBJ1-2; a weak D match, TRBD1 (5 bases). Trimming pared 4 bases from V and 2 bases from J, leaving 21 bases between. This CDR3 region has 17 residues. Per germline, CDR1 SGHRS and CDR2 YFSETQ.